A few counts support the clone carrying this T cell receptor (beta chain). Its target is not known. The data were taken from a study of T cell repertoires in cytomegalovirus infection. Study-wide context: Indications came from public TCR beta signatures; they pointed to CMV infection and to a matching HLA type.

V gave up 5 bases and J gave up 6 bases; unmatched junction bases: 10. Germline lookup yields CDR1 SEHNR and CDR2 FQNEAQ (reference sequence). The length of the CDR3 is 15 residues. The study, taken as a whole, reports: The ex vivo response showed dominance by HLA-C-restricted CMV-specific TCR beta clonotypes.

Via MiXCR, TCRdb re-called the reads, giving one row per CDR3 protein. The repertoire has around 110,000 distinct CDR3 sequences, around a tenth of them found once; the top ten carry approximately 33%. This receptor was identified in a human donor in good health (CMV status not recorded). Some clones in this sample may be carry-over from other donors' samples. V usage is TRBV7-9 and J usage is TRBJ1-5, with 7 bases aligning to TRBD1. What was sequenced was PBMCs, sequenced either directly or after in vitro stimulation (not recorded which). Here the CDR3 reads CASSPQGLGTQPQHF. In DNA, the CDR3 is TGTGCCAGCAGCCCACAGGGGTTGGGAACTCAGCCCCAGCATTTT. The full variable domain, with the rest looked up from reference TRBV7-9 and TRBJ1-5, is DTGVSQNPRHKITKRGQNVTFRCDPISEHNRLYWYRQTLGQGPEFLTYFQNEAQLEKSRLLSDRFSAERPKGSFSTLEIQRTEQGDSAMYLCASSPQGLGTQPQHFGDGTRLSIL.